One sample yielded the 30 T cell receptor beta chains listed below, sequenced in a study of shared clonotypes between healthy human individuals. Method: immunoSEQ multiplex PCR; TCRdb's copy keeps in-frame clones and lacks some. The table has 550,000 to 850,000 clones, over 55% seen once. Sample: memory CD4+ T cells sorted from blood. Subset described: CD45RA-negative fraction. The source is a woman in her 30s in good health.

The V and J genes are TRBV5-6 and TRBJ1-2; D is unclear. Germline CDR1 is SGHDT and CDR2 is YYEEEE. CDR3 length: 11 residues. V lost 4 bases and J 8 bases, leaving 9 bases between the germline ends. The CDR3 reads CASSLNWGYTF. CDR3 bases: TGTGCCAGCAGCCTGAACTGGGGCTACACCTTC. Supplemented by reference TRBV5-6 and TRBJ1-2, the full variable domain reads DAGVTQSPTHLIKTRGQQVTLRCSPKSGHDTVSWYQQALGQGPQFIFQYYEEEERQRGNFPDRFSGHQFPNYSSELNVNALLLGDSALYLCASSLNWGYTFGSGTRLTVV.

A single count supports this clone. This rearrangement joins TRBV6-6 to TRBJ1-1; 7 bases map to TRBD1. Germline V gives CDR1 MNHNY, CDR2 SVGAGI (reference sequence). The V gene end was trimmed by 1 base and the J gene end by 8 bases; junction bases not matched to a gene: 7. The CDR3 is 14 residues long. For the CDR3, the DNA is TGTGCCAGCAGTTACTTGACAGGGATCGGAGAAGCTTTCTTT. This translates into CASSYLTGIGEAFF.

V gene TRBV10-1 combines with J gene TRBJ1-1; D not certain. Germline V gives CDR1 WNHNN, CDR2 SYGVQD (reference sequence). The ends were cut back, 6 bases at V and 3 bases at J, with 14 bases in the middle. The CDR3 totals 14 residues. The CDR3 nucleotides read TGCGCCAGCAGCCGAGACGGGTGGGACACTGAAGCTTTCTTT. Translated, it gives CASSRDGWDTEAFF.

The chain is built from TRBV5-6 and TRBJ2-3; 7 nucleotides align to TRBD2. V was clipped by 5 bases and J by 0 bases; unmatched bases: 6. This CDR3 is built from 15 residues. The germline V gene has CDR1 SGHDT and CDR2 YYEEEE. The CDR3 DNA sequence: TGTGCCAGCAGACCGACTAGCACTAGCACAGATACGCAGTATTTT. It translates to CASRPTSTSTDTQYF.

The chain links TRBV10-3 to TRBJ2-3, with D uncertain. This CDR3 has 14 amino acids. Trimming pared 0 bases from V and 2 bases from J, leaving 6 bases between. The germline gives CDR1 ENHRY, CDR2 SYGVKD. In DNA, the CDR3 is TGTGCCATCAGTGAGTCTGACAACACAGATACGCAGTATTTT. As protein: CAISESDNTDTQYF.

This clone has just one count. The chain uses TRBV15 and TRBJ1-2; TRBD1 aligns across 8 bases. The J segment lost 3 bases and the V segment lost 5 bases, leaving 5 bases of the junction unmatched. CDR1 and CDR2 (germline): LNHNV, YYDKDF (reference sequence). This CDR3 comprises 14 residues. In DNA, the CDR3 is TGTGCCACCAGCCTGGACAGGGATCACTATGGCTACACCTTC. Amino acid sequence: CATSLDRDHYGYTF. Looking up the rest from reference TRBV15 and TRBJ1-2 gives the full variable domain: DAMVIQNPRYQVTQFGKPVTLSCSQTLNHNVMYWYQQKSSQAPKLLFHYYDKDFNNEADTPDNFQSRRPNTSFCFLDIRSPGLGDTAMYLCATSLDRDHYGYTFGSGTRLTVV.

This clone occurred once. The chain links TRBV5-1 to TRBJ2-5; 10 bases map to TRBD1. This CDR3 is built from 15 residues. V gave up 5 bases and J gave up 5 bases; unmatched junction bases: 9. Germline assignment: CDR1 SGHRS and CDR2 YFSETQ. This CDR3 reads CASSRGTGDRETQYF. Written as DNA, the CDR3 is TGCGCCAGCAGTAGGGGGACAGGGGACCGTGAGACCCAGTACTTC.

This chain uses TRBV23-1 with TRBJ2-7, with TRBD1 matching over 11 bases. TRBV23-1 falls under the ORF class, with uncertain function. The CDR3 is 14 residues long. With 3 bases clipped from V and 2 bases from J, the junction kept 0 bases outside the gene matches. Here the CDR3 reads CASSQGQGAYEQYF. The CDR3 nucleotides are TGCGCCAGCAGTCAGGGACAGGGGGCCTACGAGCAGTACTTC.

The rearrangement joins TRBV25-1 to TRBJ2-5; D not certain. This CDR3 region has 16 residues. Between the trimmed V and J ends, which lost 5 bases and 4 bases, there was a span of 20 bases. Looked up from germline, CDR1 is MGHDK and CDR2 is SYGVNS. As DNA, the CDR3 is TGTGCCAGCAGTCCGACGTCAAACAGTGGCCGAGAGACCCAGTACTTC. Residues: CASSPTSNSGRETQYF. The whole variable domain, filled in from reference TRBV25-1 and TRBJ2-5, reads EADIYQTPRYLVIGTGKKITLECSQTMGHDKMYWYQQDPGMELHLIHYSYGVNSTEKGDLSSESTVSRIRTEHFPLTLESARPSHTSQYLCASSPTSNSGRETQYFGPGTRLLVL.

The chain links TRBV10-3 to TRBJ2-7; weak D call: TRBD1 (6 bases). CDR1 and CDR2 (germline): ENHRY, SYGVKD. The ends were cut back, 8 bases at V and 1 base at J, with 9 bases in the middle. CDR3 size: 12 residues. Here the CDR3 DNA reads TGTGCCATCGGCGACAGGTCCTACGAGCAGTACTTC. Translating gives CAIGDRSYEQYF.

J is TRBJ2-7 and V is TRBV19; D could derive from TRBD1 or TRBD2 (5 bases each). Per the germline V gene, CDR1 is LNHDA and CDR2 is SQIVND (reference sequence). V lost 0 bases and J lost 4, with 10 bases in between. The CDR3 contains 14 residues. The CDR3 region is CASSIDGDGYEQYF. The DNA for the CDR3 is TGTGCCAGTAGTATAGACGGGGACGGGTACGAGCAGTACTTC.

The gene calls are TRBV30 and TRBJ1-5; 7 bases match TRBD1. With 5 bases clipped from V and 3 bases from J, the junction kept 4 bases outside the gene matches. The CDR3 extends over 13 amino acids. Germline V gives CDR1 GTSNPN, CDR2 SVGIG (reference sequence). The CDR3 sequence: CAWGGQSNQPQHF. The DNA for the CDR3 is TGTGCCTGGGGGGGACAGTCCAATCAGCCCCAGCATTTT.

This clone was counted a single time. V is TRBV11-2 and J is TRBJ2-2; 8 bases agree with TRBD1. V shed 5 bases, J shed 4 bases, and the junction held 6 bases outside the gene matches. CDR3 length: 15 residues. Germline assignment: CDR1 SGHAT and CDR2 FQNNGV. CDR3 nucleotide sequence: TGTGCCAGCAGCCGGGACAGGCGTTCCACCGGGGAGCTGTTTTTT. Translated: CASSRDRRSTGELFF.

A word on this clone: Other DNA variants within this sample encode the same CDR3. The rearrangement links TRBV28 to TRBJ1-4; D is perhaps TRBD1 (5 bases). The length of the CDR3 is 14 residues. CDR1 and CDR2 (germline): MDHEN, SYDVKM. The V gene lost 3 bases and the J gene lost 2 bases, with 7 bases spanning the gap. CDR3 sequence (DNA): TGTGCCAGCAGTTTCGGGGGGACTAATGAAAAACTGTTTTTT. Residues: CASSFGGTNEKLFF.

The chain combines TRBV6-5 with TRBJ2-7; maybe TRBD2 (6 bases). The germline CDR1 and CDR2 sequences are MNHEY and SVGAGI. V lost 5 bases and J lost 3, with 11 bases in between. The CDR3 consists of 13 residues. This chain's CDR3 is CASSRRDFYEQYF. CDR3 DNA sequence: TGTGCCAGCAGTCGGAGGGACTTCTACGAGCAGTACTTC.

The CDR3: CASSQSTGSSYEQYF. The CDR3 coding sequence is TGCGCCAGCAGTCAATCGACGGGAAGCTCCTACGAGCAGTACTTC. This chain links TRBV23-1 with TRBJ2-7; possibly TRBD2 for D (5 bases). TRBV23-1 is an open reading frame whose function is uncertain. This CDR3 contains 15 residues. The germline V and J ends were trimmed by 0 bases and 0 bases, with 9 bases remaining between them.

The chain recombines TRBV15 with TRBJ2-5; D might be TRBD2 (5 bases). This CDR3 is built from 14 residues. Deletions cut 0 bases from V and 5 bases from J, with 10 bases between. CDR1 is LNHNV and CDR2 is YYDKDF in the germline V gene (reference sequence). The CDR3 nucleotides read TGTGCCACCAGCAGAGATAGGCGGGTGGAGACCCAGTACTTC. Protein sequence: CATSRDRRVETQYF.

This clone was recorded many times. The chain couples TRBV28 to TRBJ2-7; 11 bases align to TRBD2. Germline CDR1 MDHEN, CDR2 SYDVKM. The CDR3 spans 15 residues. The trim removed 6 bases at V and 2 bases at J, leaving 6 bases unmatched. CDR3 nucleotides: TGTGCCAGCAGGACTAGCGGGACCATAACCTACGAGCAGTACTTC. Amino acids: CASRTSGTITYEQYF.

The chain is built from TRBV7-9 and TRBJ1-3, with D maybe TRBD1 (5 bases). CDR3 length: 16 residues. Trimming shortened V by 5 bases and J by 4 bases, and 18 bases separated the two germline ends. Germline loops: CDR1 SEHNR, CDR2 FQNEAQ (reference sequence). CDR3 sequence: CASSGGLRPGGNTIYF. CDR3 bases: TGTGCCAGCAGCGGGGGACTTCGCCCAGGGGGAAACACCATATATTTT.

This chain joins TRBV5-1 and TRBJ1-2; D is ambiguous. Trimming took off 4 bases at V and 4 bases at J, with 8 bases between the two ends. The CDR3 is 12 amino acids. CDR1 and CDR2 from the germline V gene are SGHRS and YFSETQ. CDR3 nucleotides: TGCGCCAGCAGCGAGGGATCCTATGGCTACACCTTC. The encoded protein is CASSEGSYGYTF.

This clone has more than one count but fewer than ten. The rearrangement joins TRBV18 to TRBJ2-4; D gene uncertain. Germline values: CDR1 KGHSH, CDR2 LQKENI. CDR3 length equals 13 residues. V was trimmed by 0 bases and J by 8 bases, leaving 8 bases between them. The CDR3 nucleotides are TGTGCCAGCTCACCACCCAGTATACACATTCAGTACTTC. Translation: CASSPPSIHIQYF.

The genes are TRBV5-6 and TRBJ2-3; perhaps TRBD2 as D (6 bases). The CDR3 is 17 amino acids. Trimming took off 4 bases at V and 0 bases at J, with 18 bases between the two ends. Germline CDR1 is SGHDT and CDR2 is YYEEEE. The CDR3 DNA sequence: TGTGCCAGCAGCAAACCGGTCGCTAGCGATAGCACAGATACGCAGTATTTT. Residues: CASSKPVASDSTDTQYF.

The chain has TRBV10-3 and TRBJ2-1, with TRBD1 matching over 8 bases. The CDR3 spans 14 residues. J gave up 6 bases and V 10 bases, and 11 bases lay outside the gene matches. Germline loops: CDR1 ENHRY, CDR2 SYGVKD. Here the CDR3 reads CATSRQGSVNEQFF. CDR3 coding DNA: TGTGCCACCTCACGACAGGGGAGCGTCAATGAGCAGTTCTTC.

CDR3 loop: CSVVLENTIYF. In DNA, the CDR3 is TGCAGTGTAGTCCTTGAAAACACCATATATTTT. The chain is built from TRBV20-1 and TRBJ1-3; D uncertain. The V end lost 7 bases, the J end lost 6 bases, and 10 bases lay between the germline ends. The CDR3 totals 11 residues. The germline CDR1 and CDR2 sequences are DFQATT and SNEGSKA (reference sequence).

This sequence joins TRBV5-1 and TRBJ1-2; D remains unclear. The CDR3 has 14 residues. CDR1 SGHRS and CDR2 YFSETQ come from the germline V gene. With 4 bases removed from V and 5 bases from J, the gap between germline ends came to 15 bases. This chain's CDR3 is CASSLDRTSYGYTF. The CDR3 bases are TGCGCCAGCAGCCTGGATCGGACGTCATATGGCTACACCTTC.

In this sample, this clone turned up a few times. The chain's CDR3 is CASSGRTGEGSEKLFF. Written as DNA, the CDR3 is TGTGCCAGCAGTGGGCGGACAGGGGAAGGCAGTGAAAAACTGTTTTTT. V usage is TRBV25-1 and J usage is TRBJ1-4; TRBD1 aligns across 9 bases. CDR1 MGHDK and CDR2 SYGVNS come from the germline V gene. This CDR3 comprises 16 residues. J was trimmed by 7 bases and V by 4 bases; bases with no gene match: 10.

The J gene is TRBJ2-7, the V gene TRBV5-4; 7 bases align to TRBD1. Germline loops: CDR1 SGHNT, CDR2 YYREEE (reference sequence). V lost 2 bases and J lost 3; bases outside the gene matches: 2. CDR3 length: 13 residues. CDR3 nucleotide sequence: TGTGCCAGCAGCTTCACAGGGGTCTACGAGCAGTACTTC. This codes for CASSFTGVYEQYF.

V is TRBV5-4 and J is TRBJ2-1, with no clear D. The CDR3 loop spans 13 amino acids. Germline V gene lookup returns CDR1 SGHNT and CDR2 YYREEE (reference sequence). The V end lost 4 bases, the J end lost 6 bases, and 11 bases lay between the germline ends. The CDR3, as DNA: TGTGCCAGCAGCCAGTCAGGCCCCAATGAGCAGTTCTTC. Translation: CASSQSGPNEQFF.

The gene calls are TRBV5-1 and TRBJ2-1; 14 nucleotides agree with TRBD2. The CDR3 runs 14 residues. Germline V lookup: CDR1 SGHRS, CDR2 YFSETQ. Trimming removed 4 bases from V and 8 bases from J; junction bases left unmatched: 2. Here the CDR3 reads CASSGGLAGDEQFF. DNA of the CDR3: TGCGCCAGCAGCGGGGGACTAGCGGGAGATGAGCAGTTCTTC.

The V and J genes are TRBV7-2 and TRBJ2-7; 9 nucleotides align to TRBD1. This CDR3 comprises 15 residues. Per the germline V gene, CDR1 is SGHTA and CDR2 is FQGNSA. J was trimmed by 4 bases and V by 5 bases; bases with no gene match: 9. In DNA form, the CDR3 reads TGTGCCAGCAGCCGGACAGGGGCTGAAAGGTACGAGCAGTACTTC. Protein product: CASSRTGAERYEQYF.